This entry lists 15 T cell receptor beta chains sequenced from one sample in a study of blood T cell repertoires in COVID-19. Using immunoSEQ multiplex PCR, the repertoire was profiled, and TCRdb retains in-frame clones only, with some absent. The sample carries some 350,000 clones, more than 75% recorded once. The sample taken for sequencing was peripheral blood. Receptors originate from a woman aged 18-29 years who had recovered from COVID-19.

This chain connects TRBV9 to TRBJ2-3; no clear D gene. This CDR3 is built from 16 residues. Germline CDR1 reads SGDLS; CDR2 reads YYNGEE. Trimming took 2 bases from V and 0 from J, leaving 13 bases between them. CDR3 amino acids: CASSVRGHPSTDTQYF. The CDR3 DNA reads as TGTGCCAGCAGCGTCAGAGGTCACCCTAGCACAGATACGCAGTATTTT.

The chain joins TRBV7-2 to TRBJ1-3; D might be TRBD1 (6 bases). The CDR3 contains 14 residues. Germline V lookup: CDR1 SGHTA, CDR2 FQGNSA. V was pared by 1 base and J by 6 bases, with 10 bases between. CDR3 in DNA: TGTGCCAGCAGCTTAGACAGGGCGTTAAACACCATATATTTT. The encoded protein is CASSLDRALNTIYF.

J is TRBJ1-1 and V is TRBV4-1; no clear D gene. The germline V gene has CDR1 MGHRA and CDR2 YSYEKL. Deletions cut 0 bases from V and 10 bases from J, with 12 bases between. The CDR3 contains 13 residues. The CDR3 sequence is CASSQDIGRGAFF. DNA for the CDR3: TGCGCCAGCAGCCAAGATATCGGCCGGGGAGCTTTCTTT.

This chain connects TRBV5-8 to TRBJ2-2; possibly TRBD1 for D (6 bases). This CDR3 contains 16 residues. In germline, CDR1 is SGHTS, CDR2 YDEGEE. Trimming took 4 bases from V and 6 from J, leaving 19 bases between them. CDR3 region: CASSSFPRTVAGELFF. CDR3 in DNA: TGTGCCAGCAGCAGCTTTCCTAGGACAGTAGCCGGGGAGCTGTTTTTT.

The rearrangement joins TRBV5-1 to TRBJ2-3; TRBD2 matches 7 bases. The germline gives CDR1 SGHRS, CDR2 YFSETQ. After removal of 5 bases from V and 2 bases from J, the junction contained 5 bases not matched to a gene. The CDR3 has 14 amino acids. The CDR3: CASRAGRYTDTQYF. The CDR3 nucleotides are TGCGCCAGCAGAGCGGGACGTTACACAGATACGCAGTATTTT.

The chain has TRBV5-5 and TRBJ2-1; a possible D gene is TRBD2 (6 bases). Looked up from germline, CDR1 is SGHKS and CDR2 is YYEKEE (reference sequence). The CDR3 is made up of 13 amino acids. Trimming shortened V by 5 bases and J by 6 bases, and 12 bases separated the two germline ends. The CDR3 here is CASSGGPINEQFF. The CDR3 DNA follows: TGTGCCAGCAGTGGAGGGCCCATCAATGAGCAGTTCTTC.

The chain links TRBV29-1 to TRBJ1-1, with D perhaps matching TRBD1 (6 bases). Germline CDR1 and CDR2: SQVTM and ANQGSEA. V was trimmed by 7 bases and J by 0 bases, leaving 9 bases between them. This CDR3 spans 12 amino acids. CDR3 protein: CSAGQLNTEAFF. CDR3 nucleotide sequence: TGCAGCGCCGGACAGTTGAACACTGAAGCTTTCTTT.

This clone has a single count. The chain carries TRBV7-8 and TRBJ2-7, with 7 bases identical to TRBD2. The CDR3 covers 15 residues. With 2 bases clipped from V and 4 bases from J, the junction kept 8 bases outside the gene matches. CDR1 and CDR2 from the germline V gene are SGHVS and FQNEAQ. The CDR3 protein is CASSLSSDGGYEQYV. As DNA, the CDR3 is TGTGCCAGCAGCTTATCCTCAGACGGGGGGTACGAGCAGTACGTC.

The gene calls are TRBV11-2 and TRBJ2-1; D ambiguous. Germline CDR1 SGHAT, CDR2 FQNNGV. This CDR3 has 12 amino acids. The V end was cut by 3 bases, the J end by 9 bases, with 9 bases between. The CDR3 coding sequence is TGTGCCAGCAGCTTCTCTTTCTCTGAGCAGTTCTTC. Translation gives CASSFSFSEQFF.

This clone was observed a handful of times. V is TRBV19 and J is TRBJ2-2; D may be TRBD2 (6 bases). V gave up 2 bases and J gave up 1 base, with 8 bases separating them. The CDR3 has 15 residues. From germline, CDR1 is LNHDA and CDR2 SQIVND (reference sequence). CDR3 sequence reads: CASSIIAENTGELFF. The CDR3 coding sequence is TGTGCCAGTAGTATAATAGCGGAGAACACCGGGGAGCTGTTTTTT.

The V and J genes are TRBV24-1 and TRBJ1-3; D unclear. V gave up 4 bases and J gave up 4 bases, with 13 bases separating them. Germline V gene lookup returns CDR1 KGHDR and CDR2 SFDVKD. This CDR3 has 15 amino acids. CDR3 residues: CATSDPRGSGNTIYF. CDR3 bases: TGTGCCACCAGTGACCCTAGAGGGAGCGGAAACACCATATATTTT.

The chain carries TRBV9 and TRBJ2-1; TRBD2 aligns across 9 bases. This CDR3 contains 18 residues. From germline, CDR1 is SGDLS and CDR2 YYNGEE. With 4 bases clipped from V and 8 bases from J, the junction kept 19 bases outside the gene matches. The CDR3 bases are TGTGCCAGCAGCTCCCGTAAGACTAGCGGTGAATTCAGCGATGAGCAGTTCTTC. It yields the protein CASSSRKTSGEFSDEQFF.

The V gene is TRBV2, the J gene TRBJ2-1, with D perhaps matching TRBD1 (5 bases). The CDR3 consists of 15 residues. From germline, CDR1 is SNHLY and CDR2 FYNNEI. Deletions cut 5 bases from V and 6 bases from J, with 17 bases between. This CDR3 reads CASSLEGARGNEQFF. CDR3 nucleotide sequence: TGTGCCAGCAGTCTAGAAGGGGCTAGAGGCAATGAGCAGTTCTTC.

The chain has TRBV6-5 and TRBJ2-3; D unclear. Germline CDR1 and CDR2: MNHEY and SVGAGI. CDR3 size: 14 residues. V was pared by 4 bases and J by 5 bases, with 13 bases between. CDR3 protein: CASSSRNVGDTQYF. For the CDR3, the DNA is TGTGCCAGCAGTTCGCGAAACGTCGGAGATACGCAGTATTTT.

In this sample, this clone turned up once. The chain has TRBV5-5 and TRBJ1-6; 8 bases are shared with TRBD1. V lost 4 bases and J lost 7; bases outside the gene matches: 7. The CDR3 is 15 amino acids. The germline gives CDR1 SGHKS, CDR2 YYEKEE (reference sequence). CDR3 amino acids: CASSTTGDGNSPLHF. DNA for the CDR3: TGTGCCAGCAGCACGACAGGGGATGGGAATTCACCCCTCCACTTT.